These 21 T cell receptor beta chains originate from one sample sequenced in a study of cytomegalovirus exposure and HLA in healthy donors. Vbeta (60) and Jbeta (13) primers were used in the PCR. Profiling relied on immunoSEQ multiplex PCR, and the TCRdb table lists in-frame clones only, not all of them. The profile covers about 200,000 clones, with roughly 80% appearing a single time and roughly 0.4% taken by the ten largest. Sequencing was done on a sample of PBMCs. These receptors originate from a male donor in good health and CMV-seropositive.

This clone was counted once. CDR3 in amino acids: CAWSVLGGYTEAFF. CDR3 DNA sequence: TGTGCCTGGAGTGTACTGGGGGGGTACACTGAAGCTTTCTTT. The J gene is TRBJ1-1, the V gene TRBV30; a possible D gene is TRBD1 (5 bases). Germline values: CDR1 GTSNPN, CDR2 SVGIG (reference sequence). The CDR3 totals 14 residues. V was clipped by 0 bases and J by 3 bases, with 11 bases between them. Filled out from reference TRBV30 and TRBJ1-1, the complete variable domain reads SQTIHQWPATLVQPVGSPLSLECTVEGTSNPNLYWYRQAAGRGLQLLFYSVGIGQISSEVPQNLSASRPQDRQFILSSKKLLLSDSGFYLCAWSVLGGYTEAFFGQGTRLTVV.

The V and J genes are TRBV2 and TRBJ2-7; 7 bases match TRBD1. The CDR3 covers 15 residues. The V and J ends lost 6 bases and 2 bases, in that order; junction bases with no gene match: 10. The germline CDR1 and CDR2 sequences are SNHLY and FYNNEI. This CDR3 is CASRVSGTVTYEQYF. The DNA of the CDR3 is TGTGCCAGCAGAGTTTCCGGGACAGTAACCTACGAGCAGTACTTC.

The chain recombines TRBV11-2 with TRBJ2-7, with 10 bases that match TRBD1. There are 15 residues in the CDR3. CDR1 is SGHAT and CDR2 is FQNNGV in the germline V gene. J lost 4 bases, V lost 6 bases, and 9 bases had no gene match. This chain's CDR3 is CASRFPGQGRYEQYF. In DNA form, the CDR3 reads TGTGCCAGCAGGTTTCCGGGACAGGGGAGGTACGAGCAGTACTTC.

This clone was seen only a few times. The J gene is TRBJ1-2, the V gene TRBV6-1; 8 bases map to TRBD1. Germline lookup yields CDR1 MNHNS and CDR2 SASEGT. V trimming: 10 bases; J trimming: 3 bases; junction bases outside the gene matches: 10. The CDR3 loop spans 14 amino acids. The CDR3 protein is CATRRTGIDYGYTF. In nucleotides, the CDR3 is TGTGCCACCCGCCGGACAGGGATAGACTATGGCTACACCTTC.

This clone was recorded once. The chain has TRBV6-1 and TRBJ1-1, with D maybe TRBD1 (5 bases). Trimming took off 2 bases at V and 4 bases at J, with 11 bases between the two ends. The germline V gene encodes CDR1 MNHNS and CDR2 SASEGT. The CDR3 has 14 residues. CDR3 in DNA: TGTGCCAGCAGTGAACAAGTTAGGGGCACTGAAGCTTTCTTT. Its protein is CASSEQVRGTEAFF.

The rearrangement uses TRBV7-3 and TRBJ2-1; TRBD2 matches 8 bases. Trimming at V came to 5 bases and at J to 5 bases, leaving 11 bases not matched to a gene. Germline V gene data show CDR1 as SGHTA and CDR2 as FQGTGA. The CDR3 is made up of 16 amino acids. CDR3 coding DNA: TGTGCCAGCAGCGGGACCGGGACTAGGTTTAACAATGAGCAGTTCTTC. Encoded protein: CASSGTGTRFNNEQFF.

CDR3 bases: TGTGCTAGTGGTTTGGTCCTATCTAGCAATCAGCCCCAGCATTTT. Translating gives CASGLVLSSNQPQHF. The chain joins TRBV12-5 to TRBJ1-5, with D unresolved. The CDR3 has 15 residues. Trimming pared 0 bases from V and 0 bases from J, leaving 6 bases between. Germline V gene lookup returns CDR1 LGHNT and CDR2 FRNRAP.

The V call is TRBV2, the J call TRBJ1-6, with D possibly TRBD1 on 5 matching bases. The CDR3 totals 17 residues. CDR1 and CDR2 from the germline V gene are SNHLY and FYNNEI. V lost 8 bases and J 9 bases, leaving 26 bases between the germline ends. The CDR3 protein is CASWKDRDSHTLSPLHF. Written as DNA, the CDR3 is TGTGCCAGCTGGAAAGACCGGGACTCACACACCCTTTCACCCCTCCACTTT.

The chain links TRBV7-3 to TRBJ1-1, with 11 bases matching TRBD1. The CDR3 is made up of 18 amino acids. With V trimmed by 1 base and J by 0 bases, 7 bases remained unmatched. Germline V CDR1 and CDR2: SGHTA, FQGTGA. CDR3 sequence: CASSLRGRTGGMNTEAFF. The DNA for the CDR3 is TGTGCCAGCAGCTTAAGGGGGCGGACAGGGGGCATGAACACTGAAGCTTTCTTT.

V is TRBV7-3 and J is TRBJ2-1; TRBD2 matches 9 bases. The CDR3 sequence is 15 residues long. Germline V gene lookup returns CDR1 SGHTA and CDR2 FQGTGA. The trim removed 5 bases at V and 6 bases at J, leaving 8 bases unmatched. The CDR3 reads CASSPYASGTNEQFF. CDR3 nucleotides: TGTGCCAGCAGCCCATACGCTAGCGGGACCAATGAGCAGTTCTTC.

This chain links TRBV5-6 with TRBJ2-3; TRBD2 might be the D (5 bases). The germline V gene has CDR1 SGHDT and CDR2 YYEEEE. This CDR3 contains 16 residues. With 3 bases removed from V and 6 bases from J, the gap between germline ends came to 20 bases. The CDR3 coding sequence is TGTGCCAGCAGCTGGCGACCGGGAAAGCCTGCGGATACGCAGTATTTT. Translation gives CASSWRPGKPADTQYF.

The V and J genes are TRBV4-3 and TRBJ2-3, with D possibly TRBD1 on 5 matching bases. The ends were cut back, 0 bases at V and 2 bases at J, with 12 bases in the middle. The germline gives CDR1 LGHNA, CDR2 YSLEER. This CDR3 contains 16 residues. The CDR3 sequence is CASSQDFRGYTDTQYF. The CDR3 bases are TGCGCCAGCAGCCAAGACTTTAGGGGTTACACAGATACGCAGTATTTT.

This chain joins TRBV28 and TRBJ2-7; 8 bases are a match to TRBD1. The CDR3 has 13 residues. With 6 bases clipped from V and 9 bases from J, the junction kept 10 bases outside the gene matches. The germline CDR1 and CDR2 sequences are MDHEN and SYDVKM. The CDR3 sequence is CASRGDRLFGQYF. The DNA of the CDR3 is TGTGCCAGCAGGGGGGACAGGCTATTCGGGCAGTACTTC.

This chain connects TRBV5-4 to TRBJ2-3, with D perhaps matching TRBD2 (6 bases). Trimming removed 4 bases from V and 7 bases from J, with 13 bases in between. Germline V gives CDR1 SGHNT, CDR2 YYREEE (reference sequence). The CDR3 covers 13 residues. The CDR3 coding sequence is TGTGCCAGCAGCGCGGGACTTCAGAATACGCAGTATTTT. Translated: CASSAGLQNTQYF. Combining the CDR3 with reference TRBV5-4 and TRBJ2-3 gives the whole variable domain ETGVTQSPTHLIKTRGQQVTLRCSSQSGHNTVSWYQQALGQGPQFIFQYYREEENGRGNFPPRFSGLQFPNYSSELNVNALELDDSALYLCASSAGLQNTQYFGPGTRLTVL.

CDR3 loop: CASSLAPPGGELFF. CDR3 in DNA: TGTGCCAGCAGCTTAGCCCCCCCAGGCGGGGAGCTGTTTTTT. V is TRBV7-3 and J is TRBJ2-2; no firm D call. CDR1 is SGHTA, CDR2 FQGTGA, per germline. Trimming cost V 2 bases and J 7 bases, with 11 bases left between them. The CDR3 extends over 14 amino acids.

The genes are TRBV15 and TRBJ1-1; D is unclear. The CDR3 spans 14 residues. The V end lost 3 bases, the J end lost 0 bases, and 8 bases lay between the germline ends. Germline V CDR1 and CDR2: LNHNV, YYDKDF (reference sequence). The DNA of the CDR3 is TGTGCCACCAGCAGGCCTGAGATGAACACTGAAGCTTTCTTT. It translates to CATSRPEMNTEAFF.

For this clone: This same CDR3 is encoded by further DNA sequences in the sample. The chain couples TRBV9 to TRBJ1-2; tentative D call: TRBD1 (6 bases). The CDR3 sequence is 16 residues long. Trimming cost V 3 bases and J 0 bases, with 15 bases left between them. Germline V gives CDR1 SGDLS, CDR2 YYNGEE. CDR3 amino acids: CASSAALGATNYGYTF. CDR3 in DNA: TGTGCCAGCAGCGCTGCCCTGGGGGCCACTAACTATGGCTACACCTTC.

Concerning this clone: The same CDR3 also results from other DNA sequences found in this sample. V and J are TRBV18 and TRBJ1-4; D may be TRBD1 (5 bases). Trimming removed 1 base at V and 0 bases at J, with 6 bases between. The CDR3 contains 15 residues. Germline CDR1 is KGHSH and CDR2 is LQKENI. DNA for the CDR3: TGTGCCAGCTCACCACGGGGGGCAACTAATGAAAAACTGTTTTTT. Residues: CASSPRGATNEKLFF.

The chain combines TRBV9 with TRBJ2-7; 12 bases map to TRBD1. Trimming took 1 base from V and 5 from J; bases not matched to a gene: 4. In germline, CDR1 is SGDLS, CDR2 YYNGEE. The CDR3 runs 15 residues. CDR3 sequence: CASSVSGQGANEQYF. Written as DNA, the CDR3 is TGTGCCAGCAGCGTATCGGGACAGGGGGCTAACGAGCAGTACTTC.

V gene TRBV9 combines with J gene TRBJ2-3; 15 nucleotides line up with TRBD2. J lost 4 bases, V lost 4 bases, and 4 bases had no gene match. Germline assignment: CDR1 SGDLS and CDR2 YYNGEE. The CDR3 is 16 amino acids. CDR3 DNA sequence: TGTGCCAGCAGCCCCCGGACTAGCGGGAGGGCAGATACGCAGTATTTT. Residues: CASSPRTSGRADTQYF.

In regard to this clone: In the same sample, other DNA sequences code for this CDR3. The chain is built from TRBV6-5 and TRBJ2-7; tentative D call: TRBD2 (5 bases). CDR1 is MNHEY and CDR2 is SVGAGI in the germline V gene. The length of the CDR3 is 12 residues. Trimming cost V 6 bases and J 0 bases, with 6 bases left between them. CDR3 coding DNA: TGTGCCAGCAGCCGGGGCTCCTACGAGCAGTACTTC. Translation: CASSRGSYEQYF.